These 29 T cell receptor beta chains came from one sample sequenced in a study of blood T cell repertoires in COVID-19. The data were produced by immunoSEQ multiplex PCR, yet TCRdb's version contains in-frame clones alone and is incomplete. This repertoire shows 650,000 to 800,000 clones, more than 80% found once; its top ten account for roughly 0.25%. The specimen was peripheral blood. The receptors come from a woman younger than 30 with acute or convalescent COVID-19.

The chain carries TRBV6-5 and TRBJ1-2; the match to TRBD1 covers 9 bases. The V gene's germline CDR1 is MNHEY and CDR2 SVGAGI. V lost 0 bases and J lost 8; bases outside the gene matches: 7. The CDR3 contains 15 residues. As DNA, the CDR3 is TGTGCCAGCAGTTACTCGACAGGGGGGTCAACAGGCTACACCTTC. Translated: CASSYSTGGSTGYTF.

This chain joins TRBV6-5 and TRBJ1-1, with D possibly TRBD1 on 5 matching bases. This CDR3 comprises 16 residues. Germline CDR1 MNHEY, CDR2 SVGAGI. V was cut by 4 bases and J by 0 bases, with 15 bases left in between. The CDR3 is CASSWAREGVNTEAFF. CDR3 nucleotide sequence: TGTGCCAGCAGTTGGGCCAGGGAAGGGGTGAACACTGAAGCTTTCTTT.

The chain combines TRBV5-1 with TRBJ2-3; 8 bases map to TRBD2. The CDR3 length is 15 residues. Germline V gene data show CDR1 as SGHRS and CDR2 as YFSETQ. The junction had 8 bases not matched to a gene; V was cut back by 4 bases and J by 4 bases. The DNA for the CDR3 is TGCGCCAGCAGCCAGACTAGCGTGGTCGCAGATACGCAGTATTTT. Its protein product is CASSQTSVVADTQYF.

The CDR3 coding sequence is TGTGCCAGCAGTTATACCCCGGGACAGGGATTCGACGAGCAGTACTTC. This sequence encodes CASSYTPGQGFDEQYF. This chain connects TRBV6-5 to TRBJ2-7; TRBD1 matches at 9 bases. The CDR3 is 16 amino acids. Losses at the gene ends were 3 bases for V and 5 bases for J; bases not matched to a gene: 11. Looked up from germline, CDR1 is MNHEY and CDR2 is SVGAGI.

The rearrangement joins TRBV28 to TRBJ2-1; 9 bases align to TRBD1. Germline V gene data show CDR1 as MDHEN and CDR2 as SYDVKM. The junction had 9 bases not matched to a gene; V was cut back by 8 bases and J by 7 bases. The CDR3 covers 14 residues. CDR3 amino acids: CASGKTGGANEQFF. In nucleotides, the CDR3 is TGTGCCAGCGGAAAGACAGGGGGGGCGAATGAGCAGTTCTTC.

Here the CDR3 reads CASSFSRYTEAFF. DNA for the CDR3: TGTGCCAGCAGCTTTTCTAGGTACACTGAAGCTTTCTTT. The V gene is TRBV5-6, the J gene TRBJ1-1, with D unresolved. Per germline, CDR1 SGHDT and CDR2 YYEEEE. V was pared by 2 bases and J by 3 bases, with 8 bases between. The CDR3 loop spans 13 amino acids.

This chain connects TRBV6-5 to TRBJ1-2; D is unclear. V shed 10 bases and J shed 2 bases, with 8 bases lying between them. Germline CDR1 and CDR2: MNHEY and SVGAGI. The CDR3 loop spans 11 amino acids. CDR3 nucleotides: TGTGCCATAATGTCGAACTATGGCTACACCTTC. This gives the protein CAIMSNYGYTF.

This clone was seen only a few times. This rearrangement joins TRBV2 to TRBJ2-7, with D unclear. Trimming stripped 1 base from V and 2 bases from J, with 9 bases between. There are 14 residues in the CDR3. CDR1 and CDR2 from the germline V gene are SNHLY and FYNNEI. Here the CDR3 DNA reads TGTGCCAGCAGTGAAGATGGGCCAACCTACGAGCAGTACTTC. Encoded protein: CASSEDGPTYEQYF. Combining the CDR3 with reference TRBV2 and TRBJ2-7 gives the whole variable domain EPEVTQTPSHQVTQMGQEVILRCVPISNHLYFYWYRQILGQKVEFLVSFYNNEISEKSEIFDDQFSVERPDGSNFTLKIRSTKLEDSAMYFCASSEDGPTYEQYFGPGTRLTVT.

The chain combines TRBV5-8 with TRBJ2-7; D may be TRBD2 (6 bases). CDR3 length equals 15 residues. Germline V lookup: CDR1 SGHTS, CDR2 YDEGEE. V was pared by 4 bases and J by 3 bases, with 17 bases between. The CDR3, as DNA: TGTGCCAGCAGCCCGGGGGTCTCGGTACTCTACGAGCAGTACTTC. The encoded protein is CASSPGVSVLYEQYF.

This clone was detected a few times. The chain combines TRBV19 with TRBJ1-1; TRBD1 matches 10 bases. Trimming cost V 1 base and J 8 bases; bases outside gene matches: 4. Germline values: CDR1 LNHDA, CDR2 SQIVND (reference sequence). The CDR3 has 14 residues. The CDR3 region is CASSIAGTGVEAFF. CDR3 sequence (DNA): TGTGCCAGTAGTATAGCTGGGACAGGGGTCGAAGCTTTCTTT. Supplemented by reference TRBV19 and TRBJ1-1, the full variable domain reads DGGITQSPKYLFRKEGQNVTLSCEQNLNHDAMYWYRQDPGQGLRLIYYSQIVNDFQKGDIAEGYSVSREKKESFPLTVTSAQKNPTAFYLCASSIAGTGVEAFFGQGTRLTVV.

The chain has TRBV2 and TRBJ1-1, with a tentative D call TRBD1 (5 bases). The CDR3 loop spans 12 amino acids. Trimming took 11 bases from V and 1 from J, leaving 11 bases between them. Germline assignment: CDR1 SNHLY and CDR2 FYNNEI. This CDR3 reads CAVGPSNTEAFF. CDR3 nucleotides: TGTGCCGTGGGGCCTTCGAACACTGAAGCTTTCTTT. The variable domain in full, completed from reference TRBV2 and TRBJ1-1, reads EPEVTQTPSHQVTQMGQEVILRCVPISNHLYFYWYRQILGQKVEFLVSFYNNEISEKSEIFDDQFSVERPDGSNFTLKIRSTKLEDSAMYFCAVGPSNTEAFFGQGTRLTVV.

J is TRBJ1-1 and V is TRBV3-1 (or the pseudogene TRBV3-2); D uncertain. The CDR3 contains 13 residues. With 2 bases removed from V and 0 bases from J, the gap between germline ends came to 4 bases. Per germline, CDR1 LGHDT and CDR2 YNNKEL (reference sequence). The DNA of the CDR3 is TGTGCCAGCAGCCAAATCATGAACACTGAAGCTTTCTTT. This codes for CASSQIMNTEAFF.

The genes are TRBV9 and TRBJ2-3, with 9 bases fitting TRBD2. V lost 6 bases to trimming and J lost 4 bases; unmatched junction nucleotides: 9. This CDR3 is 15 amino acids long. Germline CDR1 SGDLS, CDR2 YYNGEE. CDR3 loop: CASTPHASGADTQYF. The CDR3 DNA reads TGTGCCAGCACCCCCCATGCTAGCGGGGCAGATACGCAGTATTTT.

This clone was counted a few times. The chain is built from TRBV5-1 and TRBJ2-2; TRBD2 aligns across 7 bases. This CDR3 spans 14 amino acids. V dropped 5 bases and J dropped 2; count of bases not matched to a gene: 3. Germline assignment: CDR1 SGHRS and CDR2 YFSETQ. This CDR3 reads CASRTSPNTGELFF. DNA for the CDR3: TGCGCCAGCAGGACTAGCCCTAACACCGGGGAGCTGTTTTTT.

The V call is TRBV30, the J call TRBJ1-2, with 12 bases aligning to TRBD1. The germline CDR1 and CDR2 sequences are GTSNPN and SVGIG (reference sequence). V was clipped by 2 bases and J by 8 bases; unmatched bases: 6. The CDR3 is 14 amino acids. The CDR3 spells CAWSPGQGAWGYTF. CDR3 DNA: TGTGCCTGGAGTCCGGGACAGGGGGCGTGGGGCTACACCTTC.

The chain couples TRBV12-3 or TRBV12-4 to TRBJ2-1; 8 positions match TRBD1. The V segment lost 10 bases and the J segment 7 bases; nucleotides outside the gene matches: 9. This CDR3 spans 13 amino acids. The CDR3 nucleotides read TGTGCCACCCGGACAGGGTCGGGGAATGAGCAGTTCTTC. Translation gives CATRTGSGNEQFF.

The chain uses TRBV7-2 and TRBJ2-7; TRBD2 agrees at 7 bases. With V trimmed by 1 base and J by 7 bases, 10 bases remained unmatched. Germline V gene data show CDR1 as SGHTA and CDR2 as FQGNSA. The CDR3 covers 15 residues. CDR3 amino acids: CASSLEAQTGREQYF. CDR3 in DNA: TGTGCCAGCAGCTTAGAGGCTCAAACCGGGAGGGAGCAGTACTTC.

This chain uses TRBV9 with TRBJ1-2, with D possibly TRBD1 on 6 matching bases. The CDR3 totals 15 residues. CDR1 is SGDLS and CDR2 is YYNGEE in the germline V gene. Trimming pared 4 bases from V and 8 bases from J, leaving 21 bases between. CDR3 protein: CASSPSDRAPLGYTF. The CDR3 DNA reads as TGTGCCAGCAGCCCGTCGGACAGAGCACCCCTCGGCTACACCTTC. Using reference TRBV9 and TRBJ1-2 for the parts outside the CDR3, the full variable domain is DSGVTQTPKHLITATGQRVTLRCSPRSGDLSVYWYQQSLDQGLQFLIQYYNGEERAKGNILERFSAQQFPDLHSELNLSSLELGDSALYFCASSPSDRAPLGYTFGSGTRLTVV.

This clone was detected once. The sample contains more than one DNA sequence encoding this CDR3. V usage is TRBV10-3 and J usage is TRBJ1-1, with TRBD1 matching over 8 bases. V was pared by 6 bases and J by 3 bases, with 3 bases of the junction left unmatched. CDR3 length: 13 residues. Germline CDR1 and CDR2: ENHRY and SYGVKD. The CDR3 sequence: CAIRDRVDTEAFF. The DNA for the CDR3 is TGTGCCATCAGGGACAGGGTGGACACTGAAGCTTTCTTT.

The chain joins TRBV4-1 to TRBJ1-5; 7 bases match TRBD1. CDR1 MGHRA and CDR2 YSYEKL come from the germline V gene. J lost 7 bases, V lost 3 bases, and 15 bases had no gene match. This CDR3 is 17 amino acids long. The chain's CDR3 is CASSHPDEGQPGQPQHF. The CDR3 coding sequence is TGCGCCAGCAGCCACCCTGATGAGGGACAGCCGGGCCAGCCCCAGCATTTT.

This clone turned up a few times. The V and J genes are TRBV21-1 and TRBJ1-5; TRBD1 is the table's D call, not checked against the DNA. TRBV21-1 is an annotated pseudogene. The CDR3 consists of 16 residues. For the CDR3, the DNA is TGTGCCAGCAGCCCTCGCAACGGGACACGCAATCAGCCCCAGCATTTT. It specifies CASSPRNGTRNQPQHF.

CDR3 sequence: CASSYSGGWTEAFF. CDR3 nucleotide sequence: TGTGCCAGCAGTTACTCAGGGGGTTGGACTGAAGCTTTCTTT. The V call is TRBV6-5, the J call TRBJ1-1; possibly TRBD1 for D (6 bases). Germline CDR1 and CDR2: MNHEY and SVGAGI. The V and J ends lost 0 bases and 5 bases respectively, with 10 bases between them. The CDR3 spans 14 residues.

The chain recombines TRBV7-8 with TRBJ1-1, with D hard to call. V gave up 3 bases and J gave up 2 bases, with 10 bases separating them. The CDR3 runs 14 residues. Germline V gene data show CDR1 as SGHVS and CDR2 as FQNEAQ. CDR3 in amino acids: CASSFGGRNTEAFF. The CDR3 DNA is TGTGCCAGCAGCTTCGGCGGGCGCAACACTGAAGCTTTCTTT. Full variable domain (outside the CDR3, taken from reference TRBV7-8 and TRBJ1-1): GAGVSQSPRYKVAKRGQDVALRCDPISGHVSLFWYQQALGQGPEFLTYFQNEAQLDKSGLPSDRFFAERPEGSVSTLKIQRTQQEDSAVYLCASSFGGRNTEAFFGQGTRLTVV.

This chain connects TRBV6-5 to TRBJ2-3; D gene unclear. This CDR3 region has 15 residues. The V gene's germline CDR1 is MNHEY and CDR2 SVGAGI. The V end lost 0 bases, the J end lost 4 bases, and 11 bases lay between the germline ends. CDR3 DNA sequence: TGTGCCAGCAGTTACTCCCATCGGGTAGCAGATACGCAGTATTTT. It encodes CASSYSHRVADTQYF.

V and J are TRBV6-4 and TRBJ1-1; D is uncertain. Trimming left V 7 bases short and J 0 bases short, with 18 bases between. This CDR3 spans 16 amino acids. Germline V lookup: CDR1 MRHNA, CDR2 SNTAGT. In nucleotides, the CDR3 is TGTGCCAGCAAAAGAGACAAGAAATTGATGAACACTGAAGCTTTCTTT. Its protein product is CASKRDKKLMNTEAFF.

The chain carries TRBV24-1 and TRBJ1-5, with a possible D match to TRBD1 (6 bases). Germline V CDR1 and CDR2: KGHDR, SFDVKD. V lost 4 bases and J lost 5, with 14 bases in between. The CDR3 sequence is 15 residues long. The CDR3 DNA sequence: TGTGCCACCAGTGAGTCAGGGGTCCTGGATCAGCCCCAGCATTTT. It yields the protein CATSESGVLDQPQHF.

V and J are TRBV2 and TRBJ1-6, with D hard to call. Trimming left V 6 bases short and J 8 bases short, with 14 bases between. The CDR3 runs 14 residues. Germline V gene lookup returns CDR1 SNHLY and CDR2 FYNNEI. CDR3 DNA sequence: TGTGCCAGCAGGCAAACCGGGAGCCATTCACCCCTCCACTTT. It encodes CASRQTGSHSPLHF.

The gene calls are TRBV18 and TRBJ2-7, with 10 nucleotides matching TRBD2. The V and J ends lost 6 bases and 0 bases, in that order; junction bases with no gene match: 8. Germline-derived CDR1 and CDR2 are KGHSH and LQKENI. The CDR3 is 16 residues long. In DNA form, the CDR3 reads TGTGCCAGCTCCCTTACTAGCGGGGTCCCCTCCTACGAGCAGTACTTC. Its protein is CASSLTSGVPSYEQYF.

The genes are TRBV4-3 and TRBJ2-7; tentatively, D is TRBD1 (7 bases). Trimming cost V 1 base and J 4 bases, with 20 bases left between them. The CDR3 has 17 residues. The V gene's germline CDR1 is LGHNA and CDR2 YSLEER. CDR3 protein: CASSQGLVAGGFYEQYF. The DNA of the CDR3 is TGCGCCAGCAGCCAAGGATTGGTGGCAGGGGGGTTTTACGAGCAGTACTTC.